These T cell receptor beta chains were read from a single sample in a study of human versus mouse CDR3 diversity and MHC coevolution. Generated by immunoSEQ multiplex PCR, the TCRdb table keeps only in-frame clones and is missing some. The repertoire consists of tens of thousands of clones, with around 93% occurring once and the leading ten covering about 0.14%. Sequencing was carried out using naive CD4+ T cells from blood. The source is a person between 30 and 69 years old in good health. The CDR3 runs from the conserved cysteine through the conserved F or W. A D gene is named only where the DNA matches it firmly. Only some rows state a clone size, as once, few, many or a class for expanded clones.

v_gene,j_gene,abundance,d_gene,CDR3aa,CDR3nt
TRBV5-1,TRBJ2-5,NA,NA,CASSLAGAEETQYF,TGCGCCAGCAGCTTGGCAGGGGCAGAAGAGACCCAGTACTTC
TRBV25-1,TRBJ2-2,NA,NA,CAAQAYGGLGTGELFF,TGTGCCGCCCAAGCCTACGGGGGGCTCGGCACCGGGGAGCTGTTTTTT
TRBV30,TRBJ2-3,NA,TRBD2,CAWARTSDGDTQYF,TGTGCCTGGGCAAGGACTAGCGACGGAGATACGCAGTATTTT
TRBV30,TRBJ1-1,once,NA,CAWSGQIEAFF,TGTGCCTGGAGTGGGCAAATTGAAGCTTTCTTT
TRBV5-4,TRBJ2-2,NA,TRBD2,CASSLDRTSVPGELFF,TGTGCCAGCAGCCTGGACAGGACTAGCGTACCCGGGGAGCTGTTTTTT
TRBV6-9,TRBJ1-6,NA,NA,CASSPPTVRVLHF,TGTGCCAGCAGTCCCCCGACCGTGAGGGTCCTCCACTTT
TRBV5-1,TRBJ1-2,NA,NA,CASSLGGNGYTF,TGCGCCAGCAGCTTGGGAGGGAACGGCTACACCTTC
TRBV6-1,TRBJ2-5,NA,NA,CASSEQPGVQETQYF,TGTGCCAGCAGTGAACAACCGGGGGTACAAGAGACCCAGTACTTC
TRBV28,TRBJ1-1,NA,TRBD1,CASTSPTGGATEAFF,TGTGCCAGCACGTCGCCGACAGGGGGTGCCACTGAAGCCTTCTTT
TRBV19,TRBJ1-5,NA,NA,CASSRARGGRPNQPQHF,TGTGCCAGTAGTAGAGCCCGGGGGGGCCGGCCAAATCAGCCCCAGCATTTT
TRBV9,TRBJ2-2,NA,TRBD2,CASSPTSGSYTGELFF,TGTGCCAGCAGCCCGACTAGCGGGAGTTACACCGGGGAGCTGTTTTTT
TRBV5-1,TRBJ1-2,NA,TRBD1,CASRPGQEYGYTF,TGCGCCAGTCGACCGGGACAGGAATATGGCTACACCTTC
TRBV4-1,TRBJ1-3,NA,TRBD1,CASSQDPVPTGVGNTIYF,TGCGCCAGCAGCCAAGATCCTGTACCGACAGGGGTTGGAAACACCATATATTTT
TRBV5-6,TRBJ1-6,NA,NA,CASSLARLVANSPLHF,TGTGCCAGCAGCTTGGCCCGACTAGTTGCCAATTCACCCCTCCACTTT
TRBV28,TRBJ2-1,NA,TRBD2,CASSTWGGGSYNEQFF,TGTGCCAGCAGTACGTGGGGCGGGGGCTCCTACAATGAGCAGTTCTTC
TRBV4-1,TRBJ2-1,NA,TRBD1,CASSRAPLTGNYNEQFF,TGCGCCAGCAGCCGAGCCCCTTTGACAGGGAACTACAATGAGCAGTTCTTC
TRBV6-5,TRBJ1-2,NA,TRBD1,CASSAGQGIHGYTF,TGTGCCAGCAGTGCGGGACAGGGGATCCATGGCTACACCTTC
TRBV28,TRBJ2-3,NA,NA,CASSWGGTDTQYF,TGTGCCAGCAGTTGGGGCGGCACAGATACGCAGTATTTT
TRBV11-2,TRBJ2-3,NA,TRBD2,CASSLSGTSTDTQYF,TGTGCCAGCAGCTTGAGCGGGACTAGCACAGATACGCAGTATTTT
TRBV11-2,TRBJ2-1,NA,NA,CASSLALRGAQESWEQFF,TGTGCCAGCAGCTTAGCCTTGCGGGGCGCCCAAGAGTCTTGGGAGCAGTTCTTC
TRBV4-1,TRBJ2-3,once,NA,CASSQDRQHRTDTQYF,TGCGCCAGCAGCCAGGACAGACAGCACCGCACAGATACGCAGTATTTT
TRBV21-1,TRBJ1-4,NA,NA,CASSKPHDCEKLFF,TGTGCCAGCAGCAAACCCCACGACTGTGAAAAACTGTTTTTT
TRBV15,TRBJ1-1,NA,NA,CATTSGSNTEAFF,TGTGCCACCACCTCGGGGTCGAACACTGAAGCTTTCTTT
TRBV27,TRBJ2-1,NA,TRBD1,CASRRDRYNEQFF,TGTGCCAGCAGACGGGACAGGTACAATGAGCAGTTCTTC
TRBV10-3,TRBJ1-2,NA,NA,CATSGDTNYGYTF,TGTGCCACGTCAGGGGATACTAACTATGGCTACACCTTC
TRBV7-9,TRBJ2-5,NA,TRBD2,CASSGRLAGGLETQYF,TGTGCCAGCAGCGGCCGACTAGCGGGAGGCCTCGAGACCCAGTACTTC
TRBV14,TRBJ2-1,NA,TRBD2,CASSHITGTSGVVPNEQFF,TGTGCCAGCAGCCATATAACCGGGACTAGCGGGGTTGTCCCCAATGAGCAGTTCTTC
TRBV4-1,TRBJ1-4,NA,NA,CASSRPGATNEKLFF,TGCGCCAGCAGCCGACCGGGTGCAACTAATGAAAAACTGTTTTTT
TRBV25-1,TRBJ1-6,NA,TRBD1,CASSDQYMDRVHSPLHF,TGTGCCAGCAGTGATCAATATATGGACAGGGTACATTCACCCCTCCACTTT
TRBV28,TRBJ2-7,NA,TRBD1,CASSLSGQGYSYEQYF,TGTGCCAGCAGTCTATCCGGACAGGGGTATTCCTACGAGCAGTACTTC
TRBV28,TRBJ2-7,NA,NA,CASSLDRRYEQYF,TGTGCCAGCAGTTTAGACCGGAGGTACGAGCAGTACTTC
TRBV12-1,TRBJ1-2,NA,NA,CASSLRWGGTPDANF,TGTGCCAGCAGCCTCCGATGGGGGGGGACTCCGGATGCCAACTTC
TRBV6-5,TRBJ2-6,NA,TRBD1,CASRSRGPGANVLTF,TGTGCCAGCAGAAGCAGGGGGCCTGGGGCCAACGTCCTGACTTTC
TRBV2,TRBJ2-2,NA,NA,CASTARGTGELFF,TGTGCCAGCACCGCTAGAGGGACCGGGGAGCTGTTTTTT
TRBV6-1,TRBJ1-2,NA,TRBD1,CASKTGEGYGYTF,TGTGCCAGCAAAACAGGGGAAGGCTATGGCTACACCTTC
TRBV30,TRBJ1-6,NA,TRBD1,CAWSVTGRGSPLHF,TGTGCCTGGAGTGTGACAGGGCGGGGTTCACCCCTCCACTTT
TRBV6-1,TRBJ2-3,NA,TRBD2,CASVGGGYKGDTQYF,TGTGCCAGCGTTGGGGGGGGGTATAAGGGAGATACGCAGTATTTT
TRBV6-1,TRBJ2-1,NA,TRBD1,CASSEAPGQGREQFF,TGTGCCAGCAGTGAAGCGCCGGGACAGGGTCGTGAGCAGTTCTTC
TRBV29-1,TRBJ1-2,NA,TRBD1,CSANPGQGRGYTF,TGCAGCGCCAATCCGGGACAGGGACGTGGCTACACCTTC